These T cell receptor beta chains were read from a single sample in a study of shared clonotypes between healthy human individuals. Clones were sequenced by immunoSEQ multiplex PCR, and TCRdb holds only the in-frame ones, with some missing. The sample contains about 2 million clones, about 95% of which appear only once. Sequenced: naive CD4+ T cells sorted from blood. These receptors all stem from a man younger than 35 in good health. CDR3s include the opening cysteine and the closing phenylalanine or tryptophan. Fields, in order: V gene, clone size, D gene, J gene, CDR3 protein, CDR3 DNA. A D gene is named only where the DNA matches it firmly. Part of the rows lack a size; the others show once, few, many or a class for expanded clones.

v_call: TRBV20-1
clone_size: -
d_call: -
j_call: TRBJ2-2
cdr3_aa: CSAGTPGELFF
cdr3_nt: TGCAGTGCCGGGACTCCCGGGGAGCTGTTTTTT

v_call: TRBV10-2
clone_size: -
d_call: TRBD2
j_call: TRBJ2-1
cdr3_aa: CASSESTGGTRQFF
cdr3_nt: TGCGCCAGCAGTGAGTCGACGGGTGGGACTAGACAGTTCTTC

v_call: TRBV10-3
clone_size: -
d_call: -
j_call: TRBJ1-4
cdr3_aa: CAITAGANEKLFF
cdr3_nt: TGTGCCATCACCGCAGGGGCGAATGAAAAACTGTTTTTT

v_call: TRBV14
clone_size: -
d_call: TRBD1
j_call: TRBJ1-1
cdr3_aa: CASSFQGAGTEAFF
cdr3_nt: TGTGCCAGCAGCTTCCAGGGGGCGGGAACTGAAGCTTTCTTT

v_call: TRBV6-1
clone_size: -
d_call: TRBD2
j_call: TRBJ2-5
cdr3_aa: CASSPSGGIGETQYF
cdr3_nt: TGTGCCAGCAGCCCGTCGGGGGGGATTGGAGAGACCCAGTACTTC

v_call: TRBV7-2
clone_size: -
d_call: TRBD1
j_call: TRBJ1-4
cdr3_aa: CASSWGQGIGEKLFF
cdr3_nt: TGTGCCAGCAGCTGGGGACAGGGCATTGGGGAAAAACTGTTTTTT

v_call: TRBV7-2
clone_size: -
d_call: -
j_call: TRBJ1-5
cdr3_aa: CASSLGNVGRGNGNQPQHF
cdr3_nt: TGTGCCAGCAGCTTAGGCAACGTCGGCAGGGGTAATGGCAATCAGCCCCAGCATTTT

v_call: TRBV14
clone_size: -
d_call: -
j_call: TRBJ1-6
cdr3_aa: CASSRDSVNSPLHF
cdr3_nt: TGTGCCAGCAGCCGGGACTCGGTTAATTCACCCCTCCACTTT

v_call: TRBV5-4
clone_size: -
d_call: -
j_call: TRBJ2-2
cdr3_aa: CASSLGAGIITGELFF
cdr3_nt: TGTGCCAGCAGCTTGGGGGCAGGTATTATCACCGGGGAGCTGTTTTTT

v_call: TRBV7-2
clone_size: -
d_call: TRBD2
j_call: TRBJ2-3
cdr3_aa: CASSLLGGADTQYF
cdr3_nt: TGTGCCAGCAGCTTATTGGGAGGGGCAGATACGCAGTATTTT

v_call: TRBV5-6
clone_size: -
d_call: -
j_call: TRBJ1-1
cdr3_aa: CASSLVGVGNTEAFF
cdr3_nt: TGTGCCAGCAGCTTGGTTGGGGTTGGGAACACTGAAGCTTTCTTT

v_call: TRBV2
clone_size: -
d_call: TRBD2
j_call: TRBJ2-5
cdr3_aa: CASRGLPGLAGGRRETQYF
cdr3_nt: TGTGCCAGCAGGGGATTACCGGGACTAGCGGGGGGCCGAAGGGAGACCCAGTACTTC

v_call: TRBV4-1
clone_size: -
d_call: -
j_call: TRBJ1-6
cdr3_aa: CASSQDPAGRRNSPLHF
cdr3_nt: TGCGCCAGCAGCCAAGATCCCGCGGGACGGCGAAATTCACCCCTCCACTTT

v_call: TRBV29-1
clone_size: -
d_call: -
j_call: TRBJ1-1
cdr3_aa: CSVGVALGGPQAGSKAFF
cdr3_nt: TGCAGCGTTGGAGTGGCTTTGGGGGGGCCCCAAGCGGGCTCTAAAGCTTTCTTT

v_call: TRBV5-1
clone_size: -
d_call: -
j_call: TRBJ2-3
cdr3_aa: CASSGSTDTQYF
cdr3_nt: TGCGCCAGCAGTGGGTCCACAGATACGCAGTATTTT

v_call: TRBV30
clone_size: -
d_call: -
j_call: TRBJ1-2
cdr3_aa: CAWQPGYNYGYTF
cdr3_nt: TGTGCCTGGCAACCCGGATACAACTATGGCTACACCTTC

v_call: TRBV15
clone_size: -
d_call: TRBD2
j_call: TRBJ2-5
cdr3_aa: CATSRRGGPETQYF
cdr3_nt: TGTGCCACCAGCAGGCGGGGGGGCCCGGAGACCCAGTACTTC

v_call: TRBV7-9
clone_size: -
d_call: TRBD1
j_call: TRBJ2-7
cdr3_aa: CASSLVTLDRTYEQYF
cdr3_nt: TGTGCCAGCAGCTTAGTTACGTTGGACAGGACCTACGAGCAGTACTTC

v_call: TRBV9
clone_size: once
d_call: -
j_call: TRBJ2-1
cdr3_aa: CASSVRWAGDNEQFF
cdr3_nt: TGTGCCAGCAGCGTACGGTGGGCCGGGGACAATGAGCAGTTCTTC

v_call: TRBV6-1
clone_size: once
d_call: TRBD1
j_call: TRBJ1-1
cdr3_aa: CASSGTGSVVNTEAFF
cdr3_nt: TGTGCCAGCAGTGGGACAGGGTCGGTGGTGAACACTGAAGCTTTCTTT

v_call: TRBV10-2
clone_size: -
d_call: TRBD1
j_call: TRBJ2-7
cdr3_aa: CASSEPPGQGYEQYF
cdr3_nt: TGCGCCAGCAGTGAGCCTCCGGGACAGGGCTACGAGCAGTACTTC

v_call: TRBV28
clone_size: -
d_call: -
j_call: TRBJ1-5
cdr3_aa: CASREVRGRLEPQHF
cdr3_nt: TGTGCCAGCCGCGAGGTAAGAGGAAGGCTCGAGCCCCAGCATTTT

v_call: TRBV5-1
clone_size: once
d_call: TRBD1
j_call: TRBJ2-2
cdr3_aa: CASSLTPGTGGGITGELFF
cdr3_nt: TGCGCCAGCAGCTTAACCCCCGGGACAGGGGGCGGGATCACCGGGGAGCTGTTTTTT

v_call: TRBV10-3
clone_size: -
d_call: -
j_call: TRBJ2-1
cdr3_aa: CAISDTGLGEQFF
cdr3_nt: TGTGCCATCAGTGATACGGGACTGGGAGAGCAGTTCTTC

v_call: TRBV9
clone_size: -
d_call: TRBD2
j_call: TRBJ2-1
cdr3_aa: CASSSVNGGLAGTYNEQFF
cdr3_nt: TGTGCCAGCAGCTCCGTCAATGGCGGACTAGCGGGAACCTACAATGAGCAGTTCTTC

v_call: TRBV4-3
clone_size: -
d_call: TRBD2
j_call: TRBJ2-1
cdr3_aa: CASSPTTSGNEQFF
cdr3_nt: TGCGCCAGCAGCCCTACGACTAGCGGCAATGAGCAGTTCTTC

v_call: TRBV7-2
clone_size: once
d_call: -
j_call: TRBJ2-5
cdr3_aa: CASRSFRNEQETQYF
cdr3_nt: TGTGCCAGCAGATCCTTTAGGAACGAACAAGAGACCCAGTACTTC

v_call: TRBV2
clone_size: -
d_call: -
j_call: TRBJ2-7
cdr3_aa: CASSVQGGSSYEQYF
cdr3_nt: TGTGCCAGCAGTGTTCAGGGTGGGAGCTCCTACGAGCAGTACTTC

v_call: TRBV5-1
clone_size: -
d_call: -
j_call: TRBJ2-1
cdr3_aa: CASSLVSNEQFF
cdr3_nt: TGCGCCAGCAGCTTGGTTAGCAATGAGCAGTTCTTC

v_call: TRBV5-6
clone_size: -
d_call: -
j_call: TRBJ1-4
cdr3_aa: CASSRGPLKDEKLFF
cdr3_nt: TGTGCCAGCAGCAGGGGACCCTTGAAGGATGAAAAACTGTTTTTT

v_call: TRBV19
clone_size: -
d_call: -
j_call: TRBJ2-3
cdr3_aa: CASSIQGGTDTQYF
cdr3_nt: TGTGCCAGTAGTATACAGGGAGGCACAGATACGCAGTATTTT

v_call: TRBV25-1
clone_size: -
d_call: -
j_call: TRBJ2-7
cdr3_aa: CASSESQGTFSYEQYF
cdr3_nt: TGTGCCAGCAGTGAATCCCAGGGAACCTTCTCCTACGAGCAGTACTTC

v_call: TRBV6-1
clone_size: -
d_call: -
j_call: TRBJ1-2
cdr3_aa: CASSDGVWDYGYTF
cdr3_nt: TGTGCCAGCAGCGACGGTGTCTGGGACTATGGCTACACCTTC

v_call: TRBV7-9
clone_size: -
d_call: TRBD1
j_call: TRBJ2-2
cdr3_aa: CASTAQTGFAGELFF
cdr3_nt: TGTGCCAGCACAGCTCAGACAGGGTTCGCCGGGGAGCTGTTTTTT

v_call: TRBV5-1
clone_size: -
d_call: -
j_call: TRBJ1-1
cdr3_aa: CASSLDDSRKAFF
cdr3_nt: TGCGCCAGCAGCTTAGATGACAGTCGCAAGGCTTTCTTT

v_call: TRBV30
clone_size: -
d_call: -
j_call: TRBJ2-3
cdr3_aa: CARLPGTDTQYF
cdr3_nt: TGTGCCCGACTTCCGGGCACAGATACGCAGTATTTT

v_call: TRBV6-1
clone_size: -
d_call: -
j_call: TRBJ2-1
cdr3_aa: CASSAKGWYNEQFF
cdr3_nt: TGTGCCAGCAGTGCAAAGGGGTGGTACAATGAGCAGTTCTTC

v_call: TRBV5-1
clone_size: -
d_call: -
j_call: TRBJ1-2
cdr3_aa: CASSLGTGHGYTF
cdr3_nt: TGCGCCAGCAGCTTAGGCACAGGACATGGCTACACCTTC

v_call: TRBV28
clone_size: -
d_call: TRBD1
j_call: TRBJ1-6
cdr3_aa: CASSQDRGQTPLHF
cdr3_nt: TGTGCCAGCAGTCAAGACAGGGGGCAGACACCCCTCCACTTT

v_call: TRBV6-1
clone_size: -
d_call: TRBD1
j_call: TRBJ1-1
cdr3_aa: CASSGRDREYGNTEAFF
cdr3_nt: TGTGCCAGCAGTGGTAGGGACAGGGAGTACGGGAACACTGAAGCTTTCTTT

v_call: TRBV27
clone_size: -
d_call: -
j_call: TRBJ1-6
cdr3_aa: CASSLGAGRAFHF
cdr3_nt: TGTGCCAGCAGCTTAGGGGCGGGGAGGGCCTTCCACTTT

v_call: TRBV4-2
clone_size: -
d_call: -
j_call: TRBJ2-1
cdr3_aa: CASSQVVSGNEQFF
cdr3_nt: TGTGCCAGCAGCCAAGTGGTTAGCGGCAATGAGCAGTTCTTC

v_call: TRBV28
clone_size: -
d_call: -
j_call: TRBJ2-1
cdr3_aa: CASSVLGIEQFF
cdr3_nt: TGTGCCAGCAGTGTATTGGGTATTGAGCAGTTCTTC

v_call: TRBV4-1
clone_size: -
d_call: -
j_call: TRBJ1-2
cdr3_aa: CASSQAHRSNYGYTF
cdr3_nt: TGCGCCAGCAGCCAAGCCCACAGGTCCAACTATGGCTACACCTTC

v_call: TRBV5-1
clone_size: -
d_call: -
j_call: TRBJ2-7
cdr3_aa: CASSSSTAQSYEQYF
cdr3_nt: TGCGCCAGCAGCTCATCGACAGCTCAGTCCTACGAGCAGTACTTC

v_call: TRBV5-1
clone_size: once
d_call: -
j_call: TRBJ2-7
cdr3_aa: CASSFDRVYEQYF
cdr3_nt: TGCGCCAGCAGCTTTGACAGAGTCTACGAGCAGTACTTC